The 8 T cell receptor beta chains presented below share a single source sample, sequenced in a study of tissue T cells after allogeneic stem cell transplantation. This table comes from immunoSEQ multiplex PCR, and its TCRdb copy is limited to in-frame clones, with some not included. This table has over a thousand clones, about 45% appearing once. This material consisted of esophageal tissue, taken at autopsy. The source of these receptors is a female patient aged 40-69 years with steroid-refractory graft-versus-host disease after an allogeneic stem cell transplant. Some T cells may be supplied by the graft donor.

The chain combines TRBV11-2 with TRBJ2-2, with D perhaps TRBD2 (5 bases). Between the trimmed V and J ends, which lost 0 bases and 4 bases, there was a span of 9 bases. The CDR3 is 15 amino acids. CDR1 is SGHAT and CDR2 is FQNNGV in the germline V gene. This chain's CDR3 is CASSLEQLVTGELFF. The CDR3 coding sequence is TGTGCCAGCAGCTTAGAGCAACTAGTCACCGGGGAGCTGTTTTTT. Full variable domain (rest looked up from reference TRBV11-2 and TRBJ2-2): EAGVAQSPRYKIIEKRQSVAFWCNPISGHATLYWYQQILGQGPKLLIQFQNNGVVDDSQLPKDRFSAERLKGVDSTLKIQPAKLEDSAVYLCASSLEQLVTGELFFGEGSRLTVL.

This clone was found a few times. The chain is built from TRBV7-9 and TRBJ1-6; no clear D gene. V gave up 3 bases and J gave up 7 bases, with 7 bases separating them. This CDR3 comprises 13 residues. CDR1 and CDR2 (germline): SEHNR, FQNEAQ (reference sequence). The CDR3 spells CASSFPGNSPLHF. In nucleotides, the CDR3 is TGTGCCAGCAGCTTTCCGGGAAATTCACCCCTCCACTTT. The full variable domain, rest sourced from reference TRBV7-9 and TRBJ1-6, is DTGVSQNPRHKITKRGQNVTFRCDPISEHNRLYWYRQTLGQGPEFLTYFQNEAQLEKSRLLSDRFSAERPKGSFSTLEIQRTEQGDSAMYLCASSFPGNSPLHFGNGTRLTVT.

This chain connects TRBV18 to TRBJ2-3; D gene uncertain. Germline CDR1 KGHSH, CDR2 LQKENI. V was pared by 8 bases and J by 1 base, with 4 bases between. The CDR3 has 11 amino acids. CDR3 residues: CASRRTDTQYF. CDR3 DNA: TGTGCCAGCAGACGCACAGATACGCAGTATTTT.

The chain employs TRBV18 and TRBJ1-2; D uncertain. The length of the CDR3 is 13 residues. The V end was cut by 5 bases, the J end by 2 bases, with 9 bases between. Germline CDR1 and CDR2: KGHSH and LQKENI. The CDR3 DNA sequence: TGTGCCAGCTCAAAAGGCCTAAACTATGGCTACACCTTC. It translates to CASSKGLNYGYTF.

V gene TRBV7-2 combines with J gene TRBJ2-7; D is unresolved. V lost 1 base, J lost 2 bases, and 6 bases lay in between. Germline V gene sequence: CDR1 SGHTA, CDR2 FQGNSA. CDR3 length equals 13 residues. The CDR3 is CASSLGVAYEQYF. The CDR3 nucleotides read TGTGCCAGCAGCTTAGGGGTAGCCTACGAGCAGTACTTC.

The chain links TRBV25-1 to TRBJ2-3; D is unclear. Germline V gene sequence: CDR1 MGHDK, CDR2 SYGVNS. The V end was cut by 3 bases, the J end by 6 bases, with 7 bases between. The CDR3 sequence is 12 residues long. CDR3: CASSDLKDTQYF. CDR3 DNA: TGTGCCAGCAGTGACCTCAAGGATACGCAGTATTTT.

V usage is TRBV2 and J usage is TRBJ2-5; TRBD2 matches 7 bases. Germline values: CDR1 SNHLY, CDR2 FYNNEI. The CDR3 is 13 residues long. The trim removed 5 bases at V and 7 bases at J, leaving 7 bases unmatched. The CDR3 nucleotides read TGTGCCAGCAGTCAGCGGGAAGGGGTGACCCAGTACTTC. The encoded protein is CASSQREGVTQYF.

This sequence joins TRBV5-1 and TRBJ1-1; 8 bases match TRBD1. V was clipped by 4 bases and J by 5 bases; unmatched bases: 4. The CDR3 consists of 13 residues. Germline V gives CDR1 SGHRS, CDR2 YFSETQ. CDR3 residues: CASSPGGRTEAFF. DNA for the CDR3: TGCGCCAGCAGCCCAGGGGGCCGGACTGAAGCTTTCTTT.